These T cell receptor beta chains were read from a single sample in a study of blood T cell repertoires in COVID-19. Libraries were prepared by immunoSEQ multiplex PCR; TCRdb keeps only in-frame clonotypes and omits some of them. The table has more than 300,000 clones, about 89% seen once; the top ten hold around 9.3%. Source material: peripheral blood. Receptors originate from a woman under 40 with COVID-19, enrolled during active disease. CDR3s include the opening cysteine and the closing phenylalanine or tryptophan. A D gene is named only where the DNA matches it firmly. The size of a clone is reported for some rows only, either as once, few or many, or as a class for expanded clones.

j_call,v_call,clone_size,d_call,cdr3_aa,cdr3_nt
TRBJ1-6,TRBV20-1,NA,TRBD1,CSASGQGRSSYNSPLHF,TGCAGTGCTAGTGGACAGGGGCGAAGCTCCTATAATTCACCCCTCCACTTT
TRBJ1-6,TRBV10-3,NA,NA,CAIRGTGEGSPLHF,TGTGCCATCAGGGGGACGGGAGAGGGGTCACCCCTCCACTTT
TRBJ2-7,TRBV30,NA,TRBD1,CAWSGTTGSSYEQYF,TGTGCCTGGAGTGGGACGACAGGGAGTTCCTACGAGCAGTACTTC
TRBJ2-7,TRBV11-2,NA,NA,CASRLGGSYEQYF,TGTGCCAGTAGGCTAGGGGGCTCCTACGAGCAGTACTTC
TRBJ1-6,TRBV6-5,once,NA,CASTTGGFGNSPLHF,TGTGCCAGCACCACGGGGGGTTTCGGTAATTCACCCCTCCACTTT
TRBJ2-5,TRBV2,NA,NA,CASSEYLASETQYF,TGTGCCAGCAGTGAATACCTAGCTTCAGAGACCCAGTACTTC
TRBJ1-6,TRBV30,NA,NA,CAWSVGTYNSPLHF,TGTGCCTGGAGTGTGGGGACATATAATTCACCCCTCCACTTT
TRBJ1-2,TRBV7-2,once,NA,CASSQAAGLYGYTF,TGTGCCAGCAGCCAAGCAGCGGGGCTCTATGGCTACACCTTC
TRBJ2-4,TRBV4-2,NA,NA,CASSQGRGGAKNIQYF,TGTGCCAGCAGCCAAGGCCGTGGAGGAGCCAAAAACATTCAGTACTTC
TRBJ1-1,TRBV6-2/TRBV6-3,few,TRBD1,CASSPQGLGAEAFF,TGTGCCAGCAGCCCACAGGGGCTGGGGGCTGAAGCTTTCTTT
TRBJ2-1,TRBV13,NA,TRBD1,CASSALGTGGAYNEQFF,TGTGCCAGCAGCGCCTTAGGGACAGGGGGTGCATACAATGAGCAGTTCTTC
TRBJ2-3,TRBV3-1/TRBV3-2,NA,NA,CASSPWGTGVKAADTQYF,TGTGCCAGCAGTCCTTGGGGGACGGGAGTGAAGGCGGCAGATACGCAGTATTTT
TRBJ2-1,TRBV7-2,NA,TRBD2,CASSWGLAATNEQFF,TGTGCCAGCAGCTGGGGACTAGCGGCGACCAATGAGCAGTTCTTC
TRBJ2-1,TRBV4-1,NA,TRBD2,CASSQGLAGGPYNEQFF,TGCGCCAGCAGCCAAGGGCTAGCGGGAGGGCCCTACAATGAGCAGTTCTTC
TRBJ1-5,TRBV7-9,NA,TRBD1,CASSSGTDQPQHF,TGTGCCAGCAGCTCCGGGACAGACCAGCCCCAGCATTTT
TRBJ2-7,TRBV2,NA,NA,CASRWTSSYEQYF,TGTGCCAGCAGGTGGACAAGCTCCTACGAGCAGTACTTC
TRBJ1-5,TRBV20-1,NA,TRBD1,CSASNLDRPNQPQHF,TGCAGTGCTAGTAACCTGGACAGGCCCAATCAGCCCCAGCATTTT
TRBJ1-1,TRBV2,NA,NA,CASSERLTLNTEAFF,TGTGCCAGCAGTGAGAGACTTACACTGAACACTGAAGCTTTCTTT
TRBJ1-5,TRBV6-1,NA,NA,CASSEVSGRNQPQHF,TGTGCCAGCAGTGAAGTTTCAGGGAGGAATCAGCCCCAGCATTTT
TRBJ2-1,TRBV24-1,NA,NA,CATSGQDYNEQFF,TGTGCCACCAGTGGACAGGATTACAATGAGCAGTTCTTC
TRBJ2-1,TRBV7-3,once,NA,CASSLGADSYNEQFF,TGTGCCAGCAGCTTGGGAGCGGACTCCTACAATGAGCAGTTCTTC
TRBJ2-5,TRBV7-3,NA,TRBD1,CASSSTGGAETQYF,TGTGCCAGCAGCTCGACAGGGGGCGCCGAGACCCAGTACTTC
TRBJ2-7,TRBV6-4,NA,TRBD2,CASSDQRGKAYEQYF,TGTGCCAGCAGTGACCAGCGGGGCAAGGCCTACGAGCAGTACTTC
TRBJ1-2,TRBV15,NA,TRBD1,CATSNGQGAPYGYTF,TGTGCCACCAGCAACGGACAGGGTGCCCCCTATGGCTACACCTTC
TRBJ1-1,TRBV27,NA,NA,CASSLGPLNTEAFF,TGTGCCAGCAGTTTGGGCCCCCTCAACACTGAAGCTTTCTTT
TRBJ2-7,TRBV28,NA,TRBD1,CASSFGQGSSEQYF,TGTGCCAGCAGTTTCGGACAGGGTAGTAGTGAGCAGTACTTC
TRBJ2-1,TRBV5-1,NA,NA,CASSLSGSVSYNEQFF,TGCGCCAGCAGCTTGAGTGGTTCGGTTTCCTACAATGAGCAGTTCTTC
TRBJ1-1,TRBV7-9,NA,TRBD1,CASSPGTGGLQNTEAFF,TGTGCCAGCAGTCCCGGGACAGGGGGACTCCAGAACACTGAAGCTTTCTTT
TRBJ2-1,TRBV3-1/TRBV3-2,NA,NA,CASSQQFTGISYNEQFF,TGTGCCAGCAGCCAGCAATTTACAGGAATTTCCTACAATGAGCAGTTCTTC
TRBJ1-3,TRBV4-1,NA,NA,CASSQERFGGNTIYF,TGCGCCAGCAGCCAAGAGAGGTTTGGGGGAAACACCATATATTTT
TRBJ2-7,TRBV9,NA,NA,CASSVGGAATYEQYF,TGTGCCAGCAGCGTAGGCGGGGCGGCAACCTACGAGCAGTACTTC
TRBJ1-5,TRBV6-5,NA,NA,CASSYARGNQPQHF,TGTGCCAGCAGTTACGCTCGCGGCAATCAGCCCCAGCATTTT
TRBJ2-7,TRBV5-5,NA,NA,CASSPDYYEQYF,TGTGCCAGCAGCCCCGACTACTACGAGCAGTACTTC
TRBJ1-1,TRBV6-5,NA,NA,CASGQLSGLGWAFF,TGTGCCAGCGGCCAGTTGTCTGGGTTGGGCTGGGCTTTCTTT
TRBJ2-3,TRBV5-5,NA,TRBD2,CASSPRLAGNADTQYF,TGTGCCAGCAGCCCGCGACTAGCGGGAAACGCAGATACGCAGTATTTT
TRBJ1-1,TRBV4-1,few,NA,CASSQVSSNTEAFF,TGCGCCAGCAGCCAAGTAAGCTCCAACACTGAAGCTTTCTTT
TRBJ1-2,TRBV3-1/TRBV3-2,NA,TRBD1,CASSQWDRGGNYGYTF,TGTGCCAGCAGCCAATGGGACAGGGGAGGGAACTATGGCTACACCTTC
TRBJ1-3,TRBV7-3,NA,TRBD1,CASSLGTGPGVTIYF,TGTGCCAGCAGCCTCGGGACAGGACCCGGGGTCACCATATATTTT
TRBJ1-2,TRBV7-9,NA,NA,CASSFDRRFGYTF,TGTGCCAGCAGCTTCGACAGGCGTTTTGGCTACACCTTC
TRBJ2-7,TRBV3-1/TRBV3-2,NA,NA,CASSQEPKRYEQYF,TGTGCCAGCAGCCAAGAACCCAAGCGCTACGAGCAGTACTTC
TRBJ2-4,TRBV9,NA,NA,CASSVGPQGGIQYF,TGTGCCAGCAGCGTAGGGCCCCAGGGGGGCATTCAGTACTTC
TRBJ1-5,TRBV7-8,NA,NA,CASSLAPGNQPQHF,TGTGCCAGCAGCTTAGCCCCCGGTAATCAGCCCCAGCATTTT
TRBJ2-1,TRBV4-3,NA,NA,CASSQDYSYNEQFF,TGCGCCAGCAGCCAAGACTACTCCTACAATGAGCAGTTCTTC
TRBJ2-7,TRBV6-5,NA,NA,CASSTGTPYEQYF,TGTGCCAGCAGTACCGGGACACCCTACGAGCAGTACTTC
TRBJ2-7,TRBV7-9,NA,TRBD1,CATGQDSYEQYF,TGTGCCACCGGACAGGACTCCTACGAGCAGTACTTC
TRBJ2-7,TRBV28,once,NA,CASRPGRGNSYEQYF,TGTGCCAGCAGGCCTGGGCGGGGAAACTCCTACGAGCAGTACTTC
TRBJ2-7,TRBV9,NA,TRBD1,CASSIGQGAYEQYF,TGTGCCAGCAGCATCGGACAGGGGGCCTACGAGCAGTACTTC
TRBJ2-1,TRBV29-1,NA,NA,CSVELPVEQFF,TGCAGCGTTGAGCTCCCGGTTGAGCAGTTCTTC
TRBJ2-7,TRBV5-6,NA,TRBD2,CASSSPRESNYEQYF,TGTGCCAGCAGCTCTCCGCGGGAGAGTAACTACGAGCAGTACTTC
TRBJ2-2,TRBV5-5,NA,NA,CASSSGLSGELFF,TGTGCCAGCAGCTCGGGACTCTCCGGGGAGCTGTTTTTT
TRBJ2-1,TRBV3-1/TRBV3-2,NA,NA,CASSHRNNEQFF,TGTGCCAGCAGCCACAGAAATAATGAGCAGTTCTTC
TRBJ1-2,TRBV6-5,NA,TRBD1,CASSYTADRGYGYTF,TGTGCCAGCAGTTACACGGCCGACAGGGGTTATGGCTACACCTTC
TRBJ2-1,TRBV24-1,NA,TRBD2,CATSDLGTSSYNEQFF,TGTGCCACCAGTGATTTGGGGACTAGTTCCTACAATGAGCAGTTCTTC
TRBJ2-1,TRBV9,once,NA,CASSQGGSSYNEQFF,TGTGCCAGCAGCCAAGGGGGAAGCTCCTACAATGAGCAGTTCTTC
TRBJ2-7,TRBV7-6,NA,NA,CASSFSHRAYHAYEQYF,TGTGCCAGCAGCTTCTCTCACAGGGCTTACCACGCCTACGAGCAGTACTTC
TRBJ2-7,TRBV7-2,NA,NA,CASSVGLAEQYF,TGTGCCAGCAGCGTTGGACTGGCGGAGCAGTACTTC
TRBJ1-3,TRBV5-1,NA,NA,CASSGPGTRSGNTIYF,TGCGCCAGCAGCGGGCCCGGGACACGCTCTGGAAACACCATATATTTT
TRBJ2-1,TRBV5-6,NA,TRBD2,CASSSSGRTLVEQFF,TGTGCCAGCAGCTCTAGCGGGAGGACCTTAGTTGAGCAGTTCTTC
TRBJ2-6,TRBV19,NA,TRBD1,CASSIGGTGGISGANVLTF,TGTGCCAGTAGTATTGGGGGGACAGGGGGCATCTCTGGGGCCAACGTCCTGACTTTC